This T cell receptor (beta chain) derives from a study of cytomegalovirus exposure and HLA in healthy donors. Study-wide results and caveats: Specific recognition of CMV antigens was confirmed in vitro for a few chains (all CMV-associated). TRBV6-2, TRBV6-3 and some other V segments were unresolvable in 87-base-pair reads. A later examination showed that TCR association rates differed by HLA locus, with DRB1 most and HLA-C fewest. Reports credit the classifier with highly specific, highly sensitive diagnosis of cytomegalovirus status.

This clone was observed a single time. What it recognizes is unknown. After removal of 4 bases from V and 10 bases from J, the junction contained 17 bases not matched to a gene. The CDR3 sequence is 18 residues long. Germline values: CDR1 MNHEY, CDR2 SMNVEV (reference sequence). A multiplex PCR was run with 60 Vbeta primers and 13 Jbeta primers. Clones were read by immunoSEQ multiplex PCR, and TCRdb kept only the in-frame ones, dropping some. The sample comprises 150,000 to 200,000 clones, approximately 84% of which are singletons, and 6.3% rests with the top ten. The sequenced sample was PBMCs. The sequence derives from a male donor in good health and CMV-seropositive. The J gene is TRBJ2-3, the V gene TRBV27, with 13 bases lining up with TRBD2. This CDR3 reads CASSWGAGLAGPLESQYF. DNA for the CDR3: TGTGCCAGCAGTTGGGGGGCGGGACTAGCGGGACCCCTTGAGTCGCAGTATTTT.